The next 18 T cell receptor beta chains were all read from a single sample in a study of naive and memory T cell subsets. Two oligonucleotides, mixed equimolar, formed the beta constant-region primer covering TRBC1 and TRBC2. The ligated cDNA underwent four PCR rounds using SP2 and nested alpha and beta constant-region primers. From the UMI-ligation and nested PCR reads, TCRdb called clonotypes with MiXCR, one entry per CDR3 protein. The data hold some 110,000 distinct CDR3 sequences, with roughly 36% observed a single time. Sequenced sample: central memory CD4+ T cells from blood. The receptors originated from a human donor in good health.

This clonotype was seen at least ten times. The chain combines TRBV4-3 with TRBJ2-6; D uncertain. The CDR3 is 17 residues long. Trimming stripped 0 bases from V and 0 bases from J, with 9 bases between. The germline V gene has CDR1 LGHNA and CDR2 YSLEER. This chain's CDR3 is CASSQDRSGSGANVLTF. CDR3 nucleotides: TGCGCCAGCAGCCAAGATCGATCGGGCTCTGGGGCCAACGTCCTGACTTTC.

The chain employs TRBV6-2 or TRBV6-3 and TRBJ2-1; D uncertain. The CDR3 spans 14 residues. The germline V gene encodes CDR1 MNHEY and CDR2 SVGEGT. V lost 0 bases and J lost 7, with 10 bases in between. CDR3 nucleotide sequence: TGTGCCAGCAGTTACTCGACAATAGGGAATGAGCAGTTCTTC. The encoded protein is CASSYSTIGNEQFF.

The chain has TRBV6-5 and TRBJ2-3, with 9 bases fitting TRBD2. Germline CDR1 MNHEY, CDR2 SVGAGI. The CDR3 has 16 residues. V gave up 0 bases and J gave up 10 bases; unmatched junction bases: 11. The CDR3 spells CASSYSPSGERQAQYF. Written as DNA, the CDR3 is TGTGCCAGCAGTTACTCCCCTAGCGGGGAGCGTCAGGCGCAGTATTTT.

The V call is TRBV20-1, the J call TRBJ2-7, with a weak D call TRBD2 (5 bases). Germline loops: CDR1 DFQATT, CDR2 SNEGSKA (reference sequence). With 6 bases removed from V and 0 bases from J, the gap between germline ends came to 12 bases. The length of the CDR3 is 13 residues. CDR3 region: CSAGGRLSYEQYF. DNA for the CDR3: TGCAGTGCCGGAGGACGTCTCTCCTACGAGCAGTACTTC.

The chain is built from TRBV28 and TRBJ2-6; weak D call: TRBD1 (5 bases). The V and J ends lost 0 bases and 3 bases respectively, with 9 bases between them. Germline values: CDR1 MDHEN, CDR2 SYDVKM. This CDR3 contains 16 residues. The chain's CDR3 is CASSLWQGSGANVLTF. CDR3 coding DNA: TGTGCCAGCAGTTTATGGCAGGGTAGTGGGGCCAACGTCCTGACTTTC.

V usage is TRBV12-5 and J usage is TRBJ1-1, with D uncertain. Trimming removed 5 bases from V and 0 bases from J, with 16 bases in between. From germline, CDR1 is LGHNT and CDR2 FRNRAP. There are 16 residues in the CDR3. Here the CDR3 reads CASGLGLIPMNTEAFF. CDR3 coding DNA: TGTGCTAGTGGTCTCGGACTGATTCCCATGAACACTGAAGCTTTCTTT.

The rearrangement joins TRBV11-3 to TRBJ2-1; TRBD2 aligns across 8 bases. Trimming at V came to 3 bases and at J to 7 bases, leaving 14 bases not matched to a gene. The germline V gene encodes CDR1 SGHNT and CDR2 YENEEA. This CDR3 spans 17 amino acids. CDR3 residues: CASSFGTLGGRSNEQFF. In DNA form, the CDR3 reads TGTGCCAGCAGCTTTGGTACCCTGGGCGGGAGGTCGAATGAGCAGTTCTTC.

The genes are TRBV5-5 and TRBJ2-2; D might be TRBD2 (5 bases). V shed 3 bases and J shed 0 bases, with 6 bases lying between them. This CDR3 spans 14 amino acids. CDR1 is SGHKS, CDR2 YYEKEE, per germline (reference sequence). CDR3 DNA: TGTGCCAGCAGCTCCGGGACGAACACCGGGGAGCTGTTTTTT. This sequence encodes CASSSGTNTGELFF.

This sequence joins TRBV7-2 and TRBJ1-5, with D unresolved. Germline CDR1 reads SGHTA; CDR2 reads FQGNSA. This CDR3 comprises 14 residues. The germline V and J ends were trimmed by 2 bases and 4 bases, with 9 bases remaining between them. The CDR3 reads CASSLSNRNQPQHF. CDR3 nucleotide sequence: TGTGCCAGCAGCTTATCGAACAGAAATCAGCCCCAGCATTTT.

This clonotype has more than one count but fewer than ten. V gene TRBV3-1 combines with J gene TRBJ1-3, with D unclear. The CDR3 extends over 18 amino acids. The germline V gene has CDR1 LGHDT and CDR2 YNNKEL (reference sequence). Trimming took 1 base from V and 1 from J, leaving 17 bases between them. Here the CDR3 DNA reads TGTGCCAGCAGCCAAGTTCTGTCGGGGATACGATCTGGAAACACCATATATTTT. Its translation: CASSQVLSGIRSGNTIYF.

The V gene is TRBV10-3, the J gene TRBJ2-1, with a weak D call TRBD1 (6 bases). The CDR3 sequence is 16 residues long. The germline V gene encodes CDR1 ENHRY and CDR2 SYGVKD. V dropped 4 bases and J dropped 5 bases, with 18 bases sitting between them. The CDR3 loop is CAISGSDRIAHNEQFF. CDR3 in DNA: TGTGCCATCAGTGGGTCTGACAGGATCGCCCACAATGAGCAGTTCTTC.

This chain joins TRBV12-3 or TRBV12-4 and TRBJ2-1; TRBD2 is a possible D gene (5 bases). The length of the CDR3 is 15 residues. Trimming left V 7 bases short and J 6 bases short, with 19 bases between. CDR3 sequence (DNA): TGTGCCAGCACCATAAGGCTAACTAGGTCCAATGAGCAGTTCTTC. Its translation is CASTIRLTRSNEQFF.

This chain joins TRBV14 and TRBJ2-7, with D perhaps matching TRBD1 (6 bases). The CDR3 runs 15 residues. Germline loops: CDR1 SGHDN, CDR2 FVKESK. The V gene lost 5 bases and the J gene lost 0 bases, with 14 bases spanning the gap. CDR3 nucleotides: TGTGCCAGCAGCGCACGGACAGCCCTCTCCTACGAGCAGTACTTC. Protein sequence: CASSARTALSYEQYF.

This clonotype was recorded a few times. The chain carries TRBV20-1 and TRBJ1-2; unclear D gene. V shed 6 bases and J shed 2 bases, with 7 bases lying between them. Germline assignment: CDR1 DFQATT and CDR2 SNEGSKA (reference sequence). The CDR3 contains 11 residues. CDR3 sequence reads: CSAWENYGYTF. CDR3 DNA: TGCAGTGCATGGGAGAACTATGGCTACACCTTC.

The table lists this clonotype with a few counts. The CDR3 region is CSVLRGREGYTF. DNA of the CDR3: TGCAGCGTTTTGAGGGGGCGGGAGGGCTACACCTTC. The J gene is TRBJ1-2, the V gene TRBV29-1; 7 bases line up with TRBD1. Trimming took 5 bases from V and 8 from J; bases not matched to a gene: 8. This CDR3 has 12 residues. Per germline, CDR1 SQVTM and CDR2 ANQGSEA.

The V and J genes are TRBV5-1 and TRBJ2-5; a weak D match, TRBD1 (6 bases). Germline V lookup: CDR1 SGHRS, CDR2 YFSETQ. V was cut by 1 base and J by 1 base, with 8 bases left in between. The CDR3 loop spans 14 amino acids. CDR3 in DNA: TGCGCCAGCAGCTTGACAGGGTTCCAAGAGACCCAGTACTTC. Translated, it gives CASSLTGFQETQYF.

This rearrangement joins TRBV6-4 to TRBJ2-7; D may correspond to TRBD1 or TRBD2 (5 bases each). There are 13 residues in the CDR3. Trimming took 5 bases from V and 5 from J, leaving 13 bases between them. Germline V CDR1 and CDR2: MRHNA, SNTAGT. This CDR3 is CASSLDLGDEQYF. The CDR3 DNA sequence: TGTGCCAGCAGTCTCGACCTGGGGGACGAGCAGTACTTC.

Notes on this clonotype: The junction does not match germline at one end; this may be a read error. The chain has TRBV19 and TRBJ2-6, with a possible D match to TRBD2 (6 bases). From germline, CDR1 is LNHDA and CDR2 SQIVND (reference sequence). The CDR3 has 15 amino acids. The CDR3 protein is CASSKTGTGANALTF. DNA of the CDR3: TGTGCCAGTAGTAAAACGGGGACTGGGGCCAACGCCCTGACTTTC.